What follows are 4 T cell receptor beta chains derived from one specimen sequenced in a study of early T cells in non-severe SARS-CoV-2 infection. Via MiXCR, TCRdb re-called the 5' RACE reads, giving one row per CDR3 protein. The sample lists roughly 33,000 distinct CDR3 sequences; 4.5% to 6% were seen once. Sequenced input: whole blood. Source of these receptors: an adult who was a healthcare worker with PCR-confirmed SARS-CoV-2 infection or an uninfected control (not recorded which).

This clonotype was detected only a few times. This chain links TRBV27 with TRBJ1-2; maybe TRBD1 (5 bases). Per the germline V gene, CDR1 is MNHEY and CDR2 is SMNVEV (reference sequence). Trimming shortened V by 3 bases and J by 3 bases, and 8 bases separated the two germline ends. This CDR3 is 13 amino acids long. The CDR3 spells CASSFWGDYGYTF. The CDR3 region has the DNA TGTGCCAGCAGTTTTTGGGGCGACTATGGCTACACCTTC.

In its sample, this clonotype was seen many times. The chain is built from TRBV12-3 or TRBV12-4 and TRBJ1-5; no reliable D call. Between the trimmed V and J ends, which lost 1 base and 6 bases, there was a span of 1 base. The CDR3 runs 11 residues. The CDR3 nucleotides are TGTGCCAGCAGTTTAGGTCAGCCCCAGCATTTT. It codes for CASSLGQPQHF.

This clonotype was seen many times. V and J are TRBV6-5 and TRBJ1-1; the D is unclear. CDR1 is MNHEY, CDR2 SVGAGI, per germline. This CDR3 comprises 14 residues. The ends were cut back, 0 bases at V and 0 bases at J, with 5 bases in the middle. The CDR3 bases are TGTGCCAGCAGTTACTCTACCCTGAACACTGAAGCTTTCTTT. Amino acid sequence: CASSYSTLNTEAFF.

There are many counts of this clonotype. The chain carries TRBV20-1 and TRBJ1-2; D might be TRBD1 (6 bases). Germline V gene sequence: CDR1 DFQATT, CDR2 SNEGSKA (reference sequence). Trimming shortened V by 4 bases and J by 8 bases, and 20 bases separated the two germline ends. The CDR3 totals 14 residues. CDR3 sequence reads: CSAKKTGTKGGYTF. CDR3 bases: TGCAGTGCTAAGAAAACCGGGACAAAAGGCGGCTACACCTTC.